This T cell receptor (beta chain) came from a study of graft-versus-host responses after intestinal transplantation. Measured with immunoSEQ multiplex PCR; TCRdb has only the in-frame clones, and not every one. Of over 100,000 clones in the sample, around 90% were seen once. This clone was seen once. The antigen remains unidentified. The source material was unstimulated CD4+ T cells sorted from spleen or lymph node cells, sampled before transplant. The receptor was derived from a human donor who was the organ donor for an intestinal transplant.

The CDR3 sequence is CASRIDGNYGYTF. The CDR3 coding sequence is TGTGCCAGTCGGATCGACGGAAACTATGGCTACACCTTC. V usage is TRBV6-1 and J usage is TRBJ1-2; D is uncertain. Trimming cost V 9 bases and J 2 bases, with 13 bases left between them. Looked up from germline, CDR1 is MNHNS and CDR2 is SASEGT. This CDR3 spans 13 amino acids.